The 4 T cell receptor beta chains below were found in one sample sequenced in a study of early stage breast cancer tumors. Data came from immunoSEQ multiplex PCR; TCRdb stores just in-frame clones and leaves some out. The repertoire includes approximately 48,000 clones, 85% to 95% of them detected once, and about 5% sits in the top ten. Sequenced: blood. These receptors were collected from a person aged 70 to 79 with breast cancer.

The chain carries TRBV2 and TRBJ2-5; TRBD2 agrees at 7 bases. This CDR3 is 12 amino acids long. Germline CDR1 SNHLY, CDR2 FYNNEI. The J segment lost 10 bases and the V segment lost 4 bases, leaving 6 bases of the junction unmatched. CDR3 DNA sequence: TGTGCCAGCAGTGCAGGGACTATCCTCCAGTACTTC. It codes for CASSAGTILQYF.

The chain carries TRBV27 and TRBJ1-5, with D unresolved. The length of the CDR3 is 19 residues. Germline V gives CDR1 MNHEY, CDR2 SMNVEV (reference sequence). Between the trimmed V and J ends, which lost 2 bases and 1 base, there was a span of 21 bases. CDR3 loop: CASSLRPPSEGRSNQPQHF. DNA of the CDR3: TGTGCCAGCAGTTTAAGGCCCCCTTCGGAGGGCCGGAGCAATCAGCCCCAGCATTTT.

This clone has a single count. The chain uses TRBV5-6 and TRBJ2-4, with no clear D. The germline V gene has CDR1 SGHDT and CDR2 YYEEEE. V gave up 5 bases and J gave up 8 bases, with 14 bases separating them. The CDR3 is 13 amino acids. CDR3 nucleotides: TGTGCCAGCAGACCAAGCGCTTTGTACATTCAGTACTTC. Encoded protein: CASRPSALYIQYF.

The chain combines TRBV30 with TRBJ2-3; tentatively, D is TRBD2 (6 bases). This CDR3 contains 15 residues. The V end was cut by 1 base, the J end by 8 bases, with 19 bases between. Germline CDR1 reads GTSNPN; CDR2 reads SVGIG (reference sequence). DNA for the CDR3: TGTGCCTGGAGTGCGCGGGGACTTGCTGGGGGTACGCAGTATTTT. Its translation: CAWSARGLAGGTQYF.